This T cell receptor (beta chain) was sequenced in a study of cytomegalovirus exposure and HLA in healthy donors. Findings of the study overall: A later analysis linked a missense DCLRE1C variant to TCR beta V- and J-gene trimming.

The length of the CDR3 is 13 residues. Trimming removed 5 bases at V and 3 bases at J, with 10 bases between. Germline lookup yields CDR1 SGHTA and CDR2 FQGNSA. To note about this clone: Antigen specificity is unknown.

PCR involved 60 Vbeta and 13 Jbeta primers. Measured with immunoSEQ multiplex PCR; TCRdb has only the in-frame clones, and not every one. The table shows about 120,000 clones, with about 90% occurring only once. The chain uses TRBV7-2 and TRBJ1-1; a possible D gene is TRBD1 (5 bases). This sequence was found in a man aged 40-49 years in good health and CMV-seronegative. The source material was PBMCs. CDR3 protein: CASSTQGYTEAFF. In nucleotides, the CDR3 is TGTGCCAGCAGCACCCAGGGATACACTGAAGCTTTCTTT.